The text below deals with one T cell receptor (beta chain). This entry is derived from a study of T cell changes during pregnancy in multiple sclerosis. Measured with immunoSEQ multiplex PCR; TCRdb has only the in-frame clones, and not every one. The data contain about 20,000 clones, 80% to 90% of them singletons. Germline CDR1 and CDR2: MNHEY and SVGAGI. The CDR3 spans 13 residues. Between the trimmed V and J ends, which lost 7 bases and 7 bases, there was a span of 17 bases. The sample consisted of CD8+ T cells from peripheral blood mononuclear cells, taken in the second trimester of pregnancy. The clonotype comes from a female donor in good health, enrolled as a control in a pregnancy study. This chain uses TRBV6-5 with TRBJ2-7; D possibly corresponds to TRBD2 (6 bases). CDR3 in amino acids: CASTFSGVGEQYF. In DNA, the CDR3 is TGTGCCAGCACCTTTTCGGGAGTGGGGGAGCAGTACTTC.